This T cell receptor beta chain originates from a study of neurological immune-mediated disorders. CDR1 and CDR2 from the germline V gene are WSHSY and SAAADI. The CDR3 runs 12 residues. V lost 6 bases to trimming and J lost 3 bases, with 9 bases between them. This clonotype was recorded at least ten times. TCRdb fed the 5' RACE reads into MiXCR, producing one record per CDR3 protein. The sample consists of about 76,000 distinct CDR3 sequences, about 15% of them appearing once. This TCR derives from a woman aged 40 to 49 in good health. The rearrangement links TRBV10-2 to TRBJ2-7; no reliable D call. The sequencing input was PBMCs. The CDR3 DNA follows: TGCGCCAGCAGCCTCGACGGCTACGAGCAGTACTTC. Amino acids: CASSLDGYEQYF.